The source of this TCR beta chain is a study of cytomegalovirus exposure and HLA in healthy donors. The PCR used 60 Vbeta and 13 Jbeta primers. The method was immunoSEQ multiplex PCR; TCRdb's version includes in-frame clones alone and lacks a portion of them. The table has 250,000 to 300,000 clones, around 90% seen once; the top ten hold 1.5% to 2%. Sequencing input: PBMCs. The source of this sequence is a girl under 10 years old in good health and CMV-seronegative.

The CDR3 region is CASSPASGEGTDTQYF. CDR3 DNA: TGTGCCAGCAGCCCAGCAAGCGGGGAAGGCACAGATACGCAGTATTTT. The V and J genes are TRBV5-4 and TRBJ2-3, with TRBD2 identical over 7 bases. Germline trimming cut 4 bases from V and 1 base from J; bases unmatched to any gene: 9. The CDR3 is 16 amino acids. Germline V gene data show CDR1 as SGHNT and CDR2 as YYREEE (reference sequence).